This TCR beta chain is drawn from a study of CD8 T cells in Susac syndrome. Study findings and constraints: Susac CD8+ clonal expansion peaked in TEMRA cells and active patients.

On this clonotype itself: Its antigen is unidentified.

The authors carried out high-throughput sequencing of TCR beta. They applied it to CD8+ and CD4+ T cells obtained from blood. The CD8+ and CD4+ T cells were negatively isolated, with the TEMRA cells enriched by FACS. RNA was extracted with the RNeasy kit, and a quantity of roughly 0.5 to 1 ug was reverse transcribed using random hexamers. TCRdb itself ran the immunoSEQ multiplex PCR reads through MiXCR, one entry per CDR3 protein. This table has 75,000 to 80,000 distinct CDR3 sequences, approximately 94% appearing once. The CDR3 is 12 amino acids. Germline V gives CDR1 MNHEY, CDR2 SMNVEV (reference sequence). Trimming left V 5 bases short and J 5 bases short, with 10 bases between.

The TCR sequence derives from a human donor with Susac syndrome. This rearrangement joins TRBV27 to TRBJ2-7; D is unresolved. The sequenced sample consisted of CD8+ T cells from PBMCs. CDR3 nucleotide sequence: TGTGCCAGCAGTGCAAGACCGAACGAGCAGTACTTC. Translating gives CASSARPNEQYF.